Presented here are 9 T cell receptor beta chains from one specimen sequenced in a study of neurological immune-mediated disorders. Regarding time point: longitudinal time-point 3. TCRdb processed the 5' RACE reads anew with MiXCR; each CDR3 protein has one entry. The sample has roughly 100,000 distinct CDR3 sequences, 9.5% to 14% seen once. Material: PBMCs. The receptors here all came from a female donor with HTLV-1-associated myelopathy (HAM/TSP).

This clonotype showed up many times. The CDR3 DNA reads as TGTGCCATCAGTGAGTCCGGGACAGGCTTGGGAAATCAGCCCCAGCATTTT. This sequence encodes CAISESGTGLGNQPQHF. The rearrangement joins TRBV10-3 to TRBJ1-5, with TRBD1 identical over 8 bases. This CDR3 contains 17 residues. CDR1 and CDR2 (germline): ENHRY, SYGVKD. Unmatched junction bases numbered 8, after V lost 0 bases and J lost 4 bases.

Ten or more counts support this clonotype. The chain links TRBV20-1 to TRBJ2-3, with 8 bases matching TRBD2. The junction had 12 bases not matched to a gene; V was cut back by 6 bases and J by 4 bases. Looked up from germline, CDR1 is DFQATT and CDR2 is SNEGSKA (reference sequence). The CDR3 is 15 residues long. The CDR3 is CSATGAGGSSDTQYF. CDR3 coding DNA: TGCAGTGCAACGGGGGCGGGGGGTAGCTCAGATACGCAGTATTTT.

Concerning this clonotype itself: A clone one base away is much larger, so this may be a read error. The chain combines TRBV20-1 with TRBJ1-3; D is undetermined. The CDR3 extends over 15 amino acids. The germline V gene encodes CDR1 DFQATT and CDR2 SNEGSKA (reference sequence). CDR3 nucleotides: TGCAGTGCTGCACAGCCTCGGTCCTCCGGAAACACCATACATTTT. Amino acids: CSAAQPRSSGNTIHF.

This clonotype was counted ten times or more. The chain couples TRBV10-3 to TRBJ2-3, with a possible D match to TRBD1 (6 bases). The ends were cut back, 10 bases at V and 3 bases at J, with 17 bases in the middle. The CDR3 sequence is 14 residues long. CDR1 and CDR2 (germline): ENHRY, SYGVKD. The CDR3 DNA reads as TGTGCCACCGCCCAGGGGCTTGGGACAGATACGCAGTATTTT. Translation: CATAQGLGTDTQYF.

This clonotype was recorded at least ten times. J is TRBJ2-3 and V is TRBV3-1; 9 bases agree with TRBD2. The CDR3 is made up of 17 amino acids. V gave up 1 base and J gave up 8 bases; unmatched junction bases: 13. Looked up from germline, CDR1 is LGHDT and CDR2 is YNNKEL (reference sequence). The CDR3 loop is CASSQVLSDSGGATQYF. CDR3 sequence (DNA): TGTGCCAGCAGCCAAGTGCTTTCCGATAGCGGGGGTGCTACGCAGTATTTT.

This clonotype was observed at least ten times. The rearrangement links TRBV5-1 to TRBJ1-2, with D unclear. Trimming shortened V by 4 bases and J by 4 bases, and 17 bases separated the two germline ends. This CDR3 contains 15 residues. CDR1 is SGHRS and CDR2 is YFSETQ in the germline V gene. CDR3 DNA: TGCGCCAGCAGCCCTGGGATCGGGAGGAGCTATGGCTACACCTTC. Residues: CASSPGIGRSYGYTF. The full variable domain, completed using reference TRBV5-1 and TRBJ1-2, is KAGVTQTPRYLIKTRGQQVTLSCSPISGHRSVSWYQQTPGQGLQFLFEYFSETQRNKGNFPGRFSGRQFSNSRSEMNVSTLELGDSALYLCASSPGIGRSYGYTFGSGTRLTVV.

In its sample, this clonotype ranks as medium-sized. This chain connects TRBV20-1 to TRBJ2-3, with TRBD1 matching over 11 bases. Germline lookup yields CDR1 DFQATT and CDR2 SNEGSKA (reference sequence). Trimming took 1 base from V and 3 from J; bases not matched to a gene: 6. This CDR3 spans 16 amino acids. The DNA of the CDR3 is TGCAGTGCTAGAGTTGGGACAGGGGGGGGGACAGATACGCAGTATTTT. Translation: CSARVGTGGGTDTQYF.

This clonotype was found a few times. The V gene is TRBV2, the J gene TRBJ1-2; tentative D call: TRBD1 (5 bases). V shed 5 bases and J shed 2 bases, with 12 bases lying between them. The germline V gene encodes CDR1 SNHLY and CDR2 FYNNEI. The CDR3 runs 14 residues. CDR3 nucleotides: TGTGCCAGCAGTTCCCAGACAGCGAACTATGGCTACACCTTC. This encodes CASSSQTANYGYTF.

In its sample, this clonotype was seen many times. V gene TRBV7-8 combines with J gene TRBJ2-7, with 9 nucleotides matching TRBD1. This CDR3 contains 15 residues. The germline V gene encodes CDR1 SGHVS and CDR2 FQNEAQ. V shed 3 bases, J shed 6 bases, and the junction held 9 bases outside the gene matches. CDR3 coding DNA: TGTGCCAGCAGCTTGTCGGGGACAGGGTACTCCGAGCAGTACTTC. Protein: CASSLSGTGYSEQYF.